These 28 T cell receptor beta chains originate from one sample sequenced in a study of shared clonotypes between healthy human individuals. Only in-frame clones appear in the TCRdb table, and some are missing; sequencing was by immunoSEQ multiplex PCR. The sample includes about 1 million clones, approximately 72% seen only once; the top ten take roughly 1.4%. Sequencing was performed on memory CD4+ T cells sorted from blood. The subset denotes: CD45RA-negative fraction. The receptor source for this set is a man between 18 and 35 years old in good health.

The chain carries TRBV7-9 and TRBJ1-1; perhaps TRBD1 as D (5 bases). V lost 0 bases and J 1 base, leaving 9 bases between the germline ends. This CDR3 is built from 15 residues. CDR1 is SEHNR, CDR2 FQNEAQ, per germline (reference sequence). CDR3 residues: CASSLAGAPNTEAFF. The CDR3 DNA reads TGTGCCAGCAGCTTAGCAGGGGCACCGAACACTGAAGCTTTCTTT.

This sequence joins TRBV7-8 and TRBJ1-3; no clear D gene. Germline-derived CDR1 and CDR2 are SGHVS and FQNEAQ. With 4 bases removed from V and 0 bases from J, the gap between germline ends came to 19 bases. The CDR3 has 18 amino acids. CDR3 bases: TGTGCCAGCAGCTCCCTACTGAGACAAACCTACTCTGGAAACACCATATATTTT. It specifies CASSSLLRQTYSGNTIYF.

The CDR3: CASSLGSFTDTQYF. The CDR3 coding sequence is TGTGCCAGCAGCTTAGGTTCCTTTACAGATACGCAGTATTTT. The chain recombines TRBV7-3 with TRBJ2-3, with D hard to call. The ends were cut back, 2 bases at V and 3 bases at J, with 9 bases in the middle. Germline V CDR1 and CDR2: SGHTA, FQGTGA. The CDR3 consists of 14 residues.

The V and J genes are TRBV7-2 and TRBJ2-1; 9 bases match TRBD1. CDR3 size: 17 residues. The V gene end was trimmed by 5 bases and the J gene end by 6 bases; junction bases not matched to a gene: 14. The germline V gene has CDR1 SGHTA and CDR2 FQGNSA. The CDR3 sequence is CASSPGGRDRVINEQFF. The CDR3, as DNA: TGTGCCAGCAGCCCGGGGGGTCGGGACAGGGTAATCAATGAGCAGTTCTTC.

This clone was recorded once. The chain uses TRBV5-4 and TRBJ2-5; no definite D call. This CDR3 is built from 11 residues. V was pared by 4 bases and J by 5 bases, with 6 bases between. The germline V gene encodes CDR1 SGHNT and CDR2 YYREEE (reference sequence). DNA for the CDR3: TGTGCCAGCAGCCATGCGGAGACCCAGTACTTC. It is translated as CASSHAETQYF.

This CDR3 is CASSSGARSTGELFF. Written as DNA, the CDR3 is TGTGCCAGCAGTTCCGGGGCGCGGAGCACCGGGGAGCTGTTTTTT. The gene calls are TRBV6-6 and TRBJ2-2, with D tentatively TRBD1 or TRBD2 (5 bases each). CDR3 size: 15 residues. In germline, CDR1 is MNHNY, CDR2 SVGAGI (reference sequence). Trimming left V 4 bases short and J 4 bases short, with 13 bases between.

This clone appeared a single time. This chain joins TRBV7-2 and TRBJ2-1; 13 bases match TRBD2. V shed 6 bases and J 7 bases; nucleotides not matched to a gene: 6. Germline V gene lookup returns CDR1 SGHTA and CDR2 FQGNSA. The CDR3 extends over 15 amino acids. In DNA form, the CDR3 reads TGTGCCAGCAGAAGACTAGCGGGAGGTATTAATGAGCAGTTCTTC. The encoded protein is CASRRLAGGINEQFF.

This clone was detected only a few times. The CDR3 DNA sequence: TGTGCCAGCAGTTTAAGGGGGGGGTCGGACATTCAGTACTTC. Its translation: CASSLRGGSDIQYF. The genes are TRBV5-4 and TRBJ2-4; D possibly corresponds to TRBD2 (7 bases). The V and J ends lost 5 bases and 8 bases respectively, with 17 bases between them. The CDR3 has 14 amino acids. Germline assignment: CDR1 SGHNT and CDR2 YYREEE (reference sequence).

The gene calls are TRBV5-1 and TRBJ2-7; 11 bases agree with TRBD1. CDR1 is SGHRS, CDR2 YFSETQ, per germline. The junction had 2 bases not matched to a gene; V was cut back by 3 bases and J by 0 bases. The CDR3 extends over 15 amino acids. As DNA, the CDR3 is TGCGCCAGCAGCTCCGGGACAGGGGGCTCCTACGAGCAGTACTTC. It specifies CASSSGTGGSYEQYF.

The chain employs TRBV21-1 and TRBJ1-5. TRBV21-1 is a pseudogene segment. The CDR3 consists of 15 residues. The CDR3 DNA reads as TGTGCCAGCAGCATCCCGGGACCCGGATTAGGGCCCCAGCATTTT. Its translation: CASSIPGPGLGPQHF.

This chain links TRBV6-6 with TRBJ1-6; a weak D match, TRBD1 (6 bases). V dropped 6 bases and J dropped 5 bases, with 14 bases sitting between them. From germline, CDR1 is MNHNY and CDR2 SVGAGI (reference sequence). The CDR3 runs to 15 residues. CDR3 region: CASRVQGGNNSPLHF. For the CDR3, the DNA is TGTGCCAGCAGGGTACAGGGTGGTAATAATTCACCCCTCCACTTT.

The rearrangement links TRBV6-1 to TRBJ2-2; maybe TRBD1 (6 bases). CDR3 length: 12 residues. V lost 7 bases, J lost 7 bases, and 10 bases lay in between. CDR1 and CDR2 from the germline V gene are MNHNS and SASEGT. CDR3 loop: CASNRVSGELFF. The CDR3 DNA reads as TGTGCCAGCAACAGGGTCAGCGGGGAGCTGTTTTTT.

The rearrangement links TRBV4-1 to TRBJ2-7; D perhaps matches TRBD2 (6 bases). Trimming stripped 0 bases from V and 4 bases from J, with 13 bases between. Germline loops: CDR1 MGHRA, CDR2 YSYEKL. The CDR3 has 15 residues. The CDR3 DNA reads TGCGCCAGCAGCCAAGAGTCGGTTGGGAGGTACGAGCAGTACTTC. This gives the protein CASSQESVGRYEQYF.

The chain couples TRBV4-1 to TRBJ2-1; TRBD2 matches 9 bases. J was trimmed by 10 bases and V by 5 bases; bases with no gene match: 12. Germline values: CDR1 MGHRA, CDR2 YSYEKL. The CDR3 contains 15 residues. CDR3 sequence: CASSSGVAGDIEQFF. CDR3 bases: TGCGCCAGCAGCTCGGGGGTAGCGGGAGACATAGAGCAGTTCTTC.

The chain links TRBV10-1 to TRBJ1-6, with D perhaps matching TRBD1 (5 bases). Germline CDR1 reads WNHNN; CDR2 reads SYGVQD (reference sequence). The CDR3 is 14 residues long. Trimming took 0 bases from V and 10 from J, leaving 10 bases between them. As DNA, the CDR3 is TGCGCCAGCAGTGAGTCTCGTCAGGGATCACCCCTCCACTTT. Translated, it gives CASSESRQGSPLHF.

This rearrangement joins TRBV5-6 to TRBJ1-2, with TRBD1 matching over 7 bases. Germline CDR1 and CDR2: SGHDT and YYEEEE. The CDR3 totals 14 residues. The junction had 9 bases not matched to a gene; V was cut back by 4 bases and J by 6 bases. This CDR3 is CASSLFTGVDGYTF. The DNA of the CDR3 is TGTGCCAGCAGCCTATTTACAGGGGTCGATGGCTACACCTTC.

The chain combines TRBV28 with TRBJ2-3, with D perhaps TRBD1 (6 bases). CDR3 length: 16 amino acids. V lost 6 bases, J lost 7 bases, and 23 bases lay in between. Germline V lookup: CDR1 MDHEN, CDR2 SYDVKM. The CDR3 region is CASSSFETGIINTQYF. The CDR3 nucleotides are TGTGCCAGCAGCTCCTTCGAGACAGGCATCATCAATACGCAGTATTTT.

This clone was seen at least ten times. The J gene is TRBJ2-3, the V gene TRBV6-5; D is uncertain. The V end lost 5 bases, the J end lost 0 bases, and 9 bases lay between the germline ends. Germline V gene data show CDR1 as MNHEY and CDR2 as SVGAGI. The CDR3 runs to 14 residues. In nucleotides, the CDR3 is TGTGCCAGCAGTCCTTTTGCTAGCACAGATACGCAGTATTTT. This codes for CASSPFASTDTQYF.

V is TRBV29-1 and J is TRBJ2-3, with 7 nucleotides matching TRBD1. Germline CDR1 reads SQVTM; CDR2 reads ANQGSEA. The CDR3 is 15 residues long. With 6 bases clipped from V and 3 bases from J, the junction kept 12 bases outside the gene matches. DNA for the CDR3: TGCAGCGTCGCTAATAACAGGGGCGGGACAGATACGCAGTATTTT. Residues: CSVANNRGGTDTQYF.

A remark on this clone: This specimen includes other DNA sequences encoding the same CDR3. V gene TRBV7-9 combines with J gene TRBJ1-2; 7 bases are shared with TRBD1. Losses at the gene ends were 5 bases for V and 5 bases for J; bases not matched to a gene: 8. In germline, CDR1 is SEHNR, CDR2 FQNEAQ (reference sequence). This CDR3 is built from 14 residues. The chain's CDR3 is CASSPKTGLYGYTF. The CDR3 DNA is TGTGCCAGCAGCCCGAAGACAGGGCTTTATGGCTACACCTTC.

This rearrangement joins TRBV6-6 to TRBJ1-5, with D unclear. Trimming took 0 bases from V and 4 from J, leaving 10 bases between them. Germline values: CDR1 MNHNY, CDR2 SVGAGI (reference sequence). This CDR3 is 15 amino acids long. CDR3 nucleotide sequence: TGTGCCAGCAGTTACTCGAGCCAGCCAAATCAGCCCCAGCATTTT. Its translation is CASSYSSQPNQPQHF.

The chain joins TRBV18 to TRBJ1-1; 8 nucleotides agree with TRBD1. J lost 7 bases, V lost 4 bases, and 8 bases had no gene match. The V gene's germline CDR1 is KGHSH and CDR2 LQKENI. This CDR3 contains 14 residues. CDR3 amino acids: CASSQETGVNEAFF. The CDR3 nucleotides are TGTGCCAGCTCACAGGAGACAGGGGTAAATGAAGCTTTCTTT.

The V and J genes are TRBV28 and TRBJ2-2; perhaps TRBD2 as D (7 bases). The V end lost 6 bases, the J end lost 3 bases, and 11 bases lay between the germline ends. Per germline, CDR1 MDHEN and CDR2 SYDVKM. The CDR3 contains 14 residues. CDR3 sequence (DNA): TGTGCCAGCAGACAGGGAGGGGACACCGGGGAGCTGTTTTTT. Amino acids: CASRQGGDTGELFF.

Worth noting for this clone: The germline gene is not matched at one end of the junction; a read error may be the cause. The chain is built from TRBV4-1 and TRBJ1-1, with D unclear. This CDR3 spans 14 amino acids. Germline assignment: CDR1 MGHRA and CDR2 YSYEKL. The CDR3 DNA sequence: TGCGCCAGCTCCGCGGCAGGTTTGAAGACTGAAGCTTTCTTT. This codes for CASSAAGLKTEAFF.

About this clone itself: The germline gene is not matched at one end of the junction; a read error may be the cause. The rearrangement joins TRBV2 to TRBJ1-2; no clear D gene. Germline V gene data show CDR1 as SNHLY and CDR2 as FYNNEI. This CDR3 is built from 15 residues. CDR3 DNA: TGTGCCAGCAGCGAAGGGTCACTCCCGGGGTATGGCTACACCTTC. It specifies CASSEGSLPGYGYTF.

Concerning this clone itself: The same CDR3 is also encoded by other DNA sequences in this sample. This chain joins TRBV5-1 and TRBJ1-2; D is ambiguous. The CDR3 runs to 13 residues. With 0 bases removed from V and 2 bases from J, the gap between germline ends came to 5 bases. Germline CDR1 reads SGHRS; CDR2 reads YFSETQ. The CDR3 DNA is TGCGCCAGCAGCTTGGGAGAGAACTATGGCTACACCTTC. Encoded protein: CASSLGENYGYTF.

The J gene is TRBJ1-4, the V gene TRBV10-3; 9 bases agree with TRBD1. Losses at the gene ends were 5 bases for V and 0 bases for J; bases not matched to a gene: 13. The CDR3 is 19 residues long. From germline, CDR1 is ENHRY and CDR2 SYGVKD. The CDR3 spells CAISTVPGQGSTTNEKLFF. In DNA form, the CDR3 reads TGTGCCATCAGTACCGTCCCGGGACAGGGATCAACAACTAATGAAAAACTGTTTTTT.

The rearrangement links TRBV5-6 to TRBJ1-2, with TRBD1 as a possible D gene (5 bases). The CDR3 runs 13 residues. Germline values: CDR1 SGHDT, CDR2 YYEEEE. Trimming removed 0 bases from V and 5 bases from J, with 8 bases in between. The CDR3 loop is CASSLVGGYGYTF. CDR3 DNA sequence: TGTGCCAGCAGCTTGGTTGGGGGTTATGGCTACACCTTC.